This paragraph reports one T cell receptor beta chain. Here immunoSEQ multiplex PCR was the method, and the copy in TCRdb shows in-frame clones only, minus some. Here the sample spans about 200,000 clones, 70% to 90% being singletons. The entry originates in a study of blood T cell repertoires in COVID-19. Germline V CDR1 and CDR2: SGHNT, YENEEA. Trimming pared 1 base from V and 4 bases from J, leaving 10 bases between. The CDR3 runs 15 residues. The sequence came from a woman aged 45-65 years with acute or convalescent COVID-19. Source material: peripheral blood. This rearrangement joins TRBV11-3 to TRBJ1-4; D call uncertain. CDR3 in amino acids: CASSLGRNRNEKLFF. The CDR3 nucleotides read TGTGCCAGCAGCTTAGGGAGGAACCGTAATGAAAAACTGTTTTTT.